Each of the 22 T cell receptor beta chains below was sequenced from the same sample in a study of T cells in Graves' hyperthyroidism and ophthalmopathy. Using RNA transcripts as the source, TCR beta CDR3 regions were amplified. The study used the HTBI primer set for a first-round RT-PCR of the TCR CDR3. TCRdb reprocessed the multiplex PCR reads via MiXCR and lists one record per CDR3 protein. The data hold 350,000 or so distinct CDR3 sequences, with about a sixth observed a single time. The sample consisted of blood. These receptors were collected from a woman between 35 and 50 years old with Graves' ophthalmopathy.

The sample holds many counts of this clonotype. In DNA, the CDR3 is TGTGCCAGCAGCGTACAAGGTAGAAATCAAGAGACCCAGTACTTC. It yields the protein CASSVQGRNQETQYF. The V gene is TRBV9, the J gene TRBJ2-5; D gene ambiguous. The CDR3 consists of 15 residues. From germline, CDR1 is SGDLS and CDR2 YYNGEE. V lost 1 base and J 2 bases, leaving 12 bases between the germline ends.

The sample holds many counts of this clonotype. The chain combines TRBV20-1 with TRBJ1-5, with 9 nucleotides matching TRBD1. The CDR3 runs to 13 residues. The V gene's germline CDR1 is DFQATT and CDR2 SNEGSKA (reference sequence). Germline trimming cut 6 bases from V and 5 bases from J; bases unmatched to any gene: 5. The CDR3 sequence is CSALGQGDQPQHF. In DNA, the CDR3 is TGCAGTGCCTTGGGACAGGGTGATCAGCCCCAGCATTTT.

At least ten counts were recorded for this clonotype. The CDR3 bases are TGTGCCAGCAGCCAAGACGGTTTACTGAACACTGAAGCTTTCTTT. This sequence encodes CASSQDGLLNTEAFF. The V and J genes are TRBV4-2 and TRBJ1-1; D unclear. This CDR3 is 15 amino acids long. Trimming took off 0 bases at V and 0 bases at J, with 8 bases between the two ends. The V gene's germline CDR1 is LGHNA and CDR2 YNFKEQ.

V usage is TRBV5-8 and J usage is TRBJ1-6, with 8 nucleotides matching TRBD1. This CDR3 is built from 16 residues. The ends lost 0 bases at V and 6 bases at J; junction bases unmatched: 5. Germline-derived CDR1 and CDR2 are SGHTS and YDEGEE. In nucleotides, the CDR3 is TGTGCCAGCAGCTTGGCGCCAGGGGGCCTTAATTCACCCCTCCACTTT. The encoded protein is CASSLAPGGLNSPLHF.

The chain recombines TRBV5-1 with TRBJ2-7, with a tentative D call TRBD1 (6 bases). V lost 4 bases and J lost 6, with 17 bases in between. Looked up from germline, CDR1 is SGHRS and CDR2 is YFSETQ. The CDR3 extends over 14 amino acids. The CDR3 DNA follows: TGCGCCAGCAGCGCCGGGGACACCTTCCTCGAGCAGTACTTC. Amino acid sequence: CASSAGDTFLEQYF.

The rearrangement joins TRBV28 to TRBJ2-7, with 7 bases identical to TRBD1. V shed 10 bases and J 1 base; nucleotides not matched to a gene: 7. The CDR3 has 13 amino acids. CDR1 is MDHEN and CDR2 is SYDVKM in the germline V gene. CDR3 sequence (DNA): TGTGCCACCGACCCGGGACAGTCCTACGAGCAGTACTTC. Amino acid sequence: CATDPGQSYEQYF. The full variable domain, rest sourced from reference TRBV28 and TRBJ2-7, is DVKVTQSSRYLVKRTGEKVFLECVQDMDHENMFWYRQDPGLGLRLIYFSYDVKMKEKGDIPEGYSVSREKKERFSLILESASTNQTSMYLCATDPGQSYEQYFGPGTRLTVT.

Worth noting for this clonotype: A junction end diverges from the germline sequence, so it may reflect a read error. The chain recombines TRBV28 with TRBJ1-2; no firm D call. The CDR3 is 15 amino acids. The germline V gene has CDR1 MDHEN and CDR2 SYDVKM. This CDR3 reads CASSKPLTGSYGYIF. CDR3 sequence (DNA): TGTGCCAGCAGTAAACCTCTTACGGGGTCGTATGGCTACATCTTC.

This clonotype was picked up many times. The CDR3 loop reads CASRRTGVNQPQHF. DNA of the CDR3: TGTGCCAGTAGACGGACAGGGGTTAATCAGCCCCAGCATTTT. This chain uses TRBV19 with TRBJ1-5; 9 bases fit TRBD1. Germline CDR1 reads LNHDA; CDR2 reads SQIVND (reference sequence). The CDR3 runs 14 residues. V trimming: 6 bases; J trimming: 4 bases; junction bases outside the gene matches: 4.

This clonotype was found many times. The gene calls are TRBV19 and TRBJ1-5; maybe TRBD1 (5 bases). The germline V gene has CDR1 LNHDA and CDR2 SQIVND (reference sequence). The germline V and J ends were trimmed by 7 bases and 2 bases, with 15 bases remaining between them. The CDR3 length is 15 residues. The CDR3 here is CASTGSGWGNQPQHF. The CDR3 nucleotides are TGTGCCAGTACCGGGTCAGGGTGGGGCAATCAGCCCCAGCATTTT.

This clonotype appeared many times. The rearrangement joins TRBV12-3 or TRBV12-4 to TRBJ2-7; D may be TRBD1 (8 bases). CDR3 length: 15 residues. Between the trimmed V and J ends, which lost 4 bases and 3 bases, there was a span of 16 bases. CDR3 nucleotide sequence: TGTGCCAGCAGTTGGACAGGGAGGGAACTCTACGAGCAGTACTTC. It codes for CASSWTGRELYEQYF.

As concerns this clonotype: An end of the junction differs from the germline gene, which may be a read error. This rearrangement joins TRBV29-1 to TRBJ1-5; D unclear. This CDR3 is 13 amino acids long. Germline V gene data show CDR1 as SQVTM and CDR2 as ANQGSEA. The CDR3 is CSVGAQSNQPQLF. The CDR3 bases are TGCAGCGTTGGCGCACAGAGCAATCAGCCCCAGCTTTTT.

This clonotype was found many times. The rearrangement uses TRBV20-1 and TRBJ2-5; 9 bases match TRBD1. The CDR3 loop spans 13 amino acids. Losses at the gene ends were 5 bases for V and 2 bases for J; bases not matched to a gene: 3. CDR1 is DFQATT, CDR2 SNEGSKA, per germline (reference sequence). The DNA of the CDR3 is TGCAGTGCTTATGACAGGGGGCAAGAGACCCAGTACTTC. Protein sequence: CSAYDRGQETQYF.

This clonotype was counted many times. The chain links TRBV6-1 to TRBJ1-1, with a tentative D call TRBD1 (5 bases). Germline lookup yields CDR1 MNHNS and CDR2 SASEGT. The CDR3 consists of 14 residues. Trimming took off 2 bases at V and 1 base at J, with 8 bases between the two ends. The CDR3 spells CASSELGENTEAFF. CDR3 bases: TGTGCCAGCAGTGAACTGGGGGAGAACACTGAAGCTTTCTTT.

This clonotype was seen ten or more times. V and J are TRBV29-1 and TRBJ1-5; possibly TRBD1 for D (6 bases). This CDR3 comprises 12 residues. Germline CDR1 SQVTM, CDR2 ANQGSEA. V lost 5 bases to trimming and J lost 7 bases, with 12 bases between them. For the CDR3, the DNA is TGCAGCGTTTACGAGGGGGGGCAGCCCCAGCATTTT. Residues: CSVYEGGQPQHF.

This clonotype was detected many times. V is TRBV19 and J is TRBJ1-5; no clear D. V was trimmed by 10 bases and J by 2 bases, leaving 15 bases between them. CDR3 length equals 14 residues. Germline V gene sequence: CDR1 LNHDA, CDR2 SQIVND (reference sequence). This CDR3 is CATGESLGNQPQHF. Here the CDR3 DNA reads TGTGCCACCGGCGAATCTCTTGGCAATCAGCCCCAGCATTTT. The full variable domain, in which reference TRBV19 and TRBJ1-5 provide the parts outside the CDR3, is DGGITQSPKYLFRKEGQNVTLSCEQNLNHDAMYWYRQDPGQGLRLIYYSQIVNDFQKGDIAEGYSVSREKKESFPLTVTSAQKNPTAFYLCATGESLGNQPQHFGDGTRLSIL.

The chain carries TRBV4-1 and TRBJ2-7; a possible D gene is TRBD2 (6 bases). The V gene's germline CDR1 is MGHRA and CDR2 YSYEKL. With 4 bases removed from V and 2 bases from J, the gap between germline ends came to 21 bases. The CDR3 runs 17 residues. This chain's CDR3 is CASSPLGGRVMTYEQYF. The CDR3 DNA sequence: TGCGCCAGCAGCCCCTTGGGAGGTAGGGTCATGACCTACGAGCAGTACTTC.

This clonotype was observed at least ten times. The chain joins TRBV6-1 to TRBJ2-7; 10 nucleotides agree with TRBD1. This CDR3 is 17 amino acids long. With V trimmed by 6 bases and J by 2 bases, 13 bases remained unmatched. Per the germline V gene, CDR1 is MNHNS and CDR2 is SASEGT. The CDR3 DNA is TGTGCCAGCAGCACCCGAGGAGGGGACAGGGGACCCTACGAGCAGTACTTC. This sequence encodes CASSTRGGDRGPYEQYF.

This clonotype was seen a handful of times. This sequence joins TRBV5-4 and TRBJ1-3; 8 nucleotides line up with TRBD1. This CDR3 region has 18 residues. J lost 0 bases, V lost 2 bases, and 10 bases had no gene match. In germline, CDR1 is SGHNT, CDR2 YYREEE (reference sequence). This CDR3 is CASSFLTGASDSGNTIYF. The CDR3 DNA follows: TGTGCCAGCAGCTTTCTGACAGGGGCCTCCGACTCTGGAAACACCATATATTTT.

Ten or more counts support this clonotype. V usage is TRBV6-5 and J usage is TRBJ2-5, with no clear D. V dropped 0 bases and J dropped 7 bases, with 12 bases sitting between them. Germline loops: CDR1 MNHEY, CDR2 SVGAGI. The length of the CDR3 is 14 residues. The CDR3, as DNA: TGTGCCAGCAGTTACTCCGGCAGCCTTGGGACCCAGTACTTC. This codes for CASSYSGSLGTQYF.

In DNA, the CDR3 is TGTGCCAGTAAACTGGTGGCAACTGGCTACGAGCAGTACTTC. Translating gives CASKLVATGYEQYF. V usage is TRBV28 and J usage is TRBJ2-7; D unclear. The CDR3 consists of 14 residues. From germline, CDR1 is MDHEN and CDR2 SYDVKM. The germline V and J ends were trimmed by 9 bases and 3 bases, with 18 bases remaining between them.

This clonotype came up many times. This chain joins TRBV19 and TRBJ1-2; D possibly corresponds to TRBD1 (5 bases). The germline V and J ends were trimmed by 7 bases and 4 bases, with 16 bases remaining between them. This CDR3 contains 14 residues. Germline-derived CDR1 and CDR2 are LNHDA and SQIVND (reference sequence). CDR3 loop: CASTADGGFYGYTF. The CDR3 region has the DNA TGTGCCAGTACCGCAGACGGGGGGTTCTATGGCTACACCTTC.

This clonotype was counted at least ten times. One end of the junction varies from germline; a read error may be responsible. The chain employs TRBV27 and TRBJ1-5; D gene unclear. Germline CDR1 MNHEY, CDR2 SMNVEV (reference sequence). The CDR3 is 13 residues long. The CDR3: CASSISIGQPQHF. For the CDR3, the DNA is TGTGCCAGCAGTATATCAATAGGTCAGCCCCAGCATTTT.